What follows are 17 T cell receptor beta chains derived from one specimen sequenced in a study of radiotherapy plus CTLA-4 blockade in lung cancer. Sequencing was performed with immunoSEQ multiplex PCR; in TCRdb, only in-frame clones are kept and a portion is missing. This table holds tens of thousands of clones, roughly 86% found once. Sequenced material: peripheral blood, taken from a patient treated with radiotherapy plus ipilimumab. These receptors were obtained from a human donor with non-small cell lung cancer who had stable disease on radiotherapy plus ipilimumab.

The rearrangement joins TRBV28 to TRBJ1-3, with 8 bases that match TRBD1. The germline gives CDR1 MDHEN, CDR2 SYDVKM. This CDR3 has 16 residues. With 7 bases clipped from V and 3 bases from J, the junction kept 11 bases outside the gene matches. The CDR3 region is CASTTWGRGLGNTIYF. CDR3 DNA sequence: TGTGCCAGCACCACCTGGGGCAGGGGGCTTGGAAACACCATATATTTT. The whole variable domain, filled in from reference TRBV28 and TRBJ1-3, reads DVKVTQSSRYLVKRTGEKVFLECVQDMDHENMFWYRQDPGLGLRLIYFSYDVKMKEKGDIPEGYSVSREKKERFSLILESASTNQTSMYLCASTTWGRGLGNTIYFGEGSWLTVV.

The V and J genes are TRBV20-1 and TRBJ2-7, with 9 bases identical to TRBD1. The CDR3 is 10 residues long. The ends lost 3 bases at V and 11 bases at J; junction bases unmatched: 2. Germline assignment: CDR1 DFQATT and CDR2 SNEGSKA (reference sequence). In DNA, the CDR3 is TGCAGTGCTAGTAGACAGGGGGAGTACTTC. The encoded protein is CSASRQGEYF.

This sequence joins TRBV11-3 and TRBJ2-3; D might be TRBD2 (6 bases). V lost 5 bases and J 1 base, leaving 19 bases between the germline ends. Germline V lookup: CDR1 SGHNT, CDR2 YENEEA. This CDR3 spans 17 amino acids. The CDR3: CASSPGVGEEGTDTQYF. The CDR3 bases are TGTGCCAGCAGCCCAGGTGTAGGGGAGGAGGGCACAGATACGCAGTATTTT.

The genes are TRBV19 and TRBJ2-5; D might be TRBD1 (5 bases). Trimming removed 7 bases from V and 2 bases from J, with 14 bases in between. The CDR3 length is 14 residues. The germline V gene encodes CDR1 LNHDA and CDR2 SQIVND (reference sequence). CDR3 in amino acids: CASTAGPYQETQYF. CDR3 bases: TGTGCCAGTACGGCAGGGCCCTATCAAGAGACCCAGTACTTC.

The chain has TRBV4-1 and TRBJ2-7; possibly TRBD1 for D (6 bases). Trimming took 1 base from V and 2 from J, leaving 15 bases between them. The CDR3 is 16 amino acids. The germline gives CDR1 MGHRA, CDR2 YSYEKL. CDR3 residues: CASSQVQGRGTYEQYF. CDR3 nucleotide sequence: TGCGCCAGCAGCCAAGTACAGGGAAGAGGTACCTACGAGCAGTACTTC.

This chain uses TRBV7-3 with TRBJ2-1; TRBD1 matches at 9 bases. Germline values: CDR1 SGHTA, CDR2 FQGTGA. With 2 bases clipped from V and 3 bases from J, the junction kept 8 bases outside the gene matches. This CDR3 has 17 amino acids. The CDR3 reads CASSLLPGQGIYNEQFF. CDR3 coding DNA: TGTGCCAGCAGCTTATTACCGGGACAGGGAATCTACAATGAGCAGTTCTTC.

This clone was found once. V is TRBV11-3 and J is TRBJ1-1; tentatively, D is TRBD1 (5 bases). CDR1 SGHNT and CDR2 YENEEA come from the germline V gene. This CDR3 spans 13 amino acids. V was cut by 4 bases and J by 4 bases, with 10 bases left in between. Here the CDR3 reads CASSYQGCTEAFF. CDR3 nucleotide sequence: TGTGCCAGCAGCTACCAGGGATGCACTGAAGCTTTCTTT.

The chain uses TRBV10-3 and TRBJ1-1, with D possibly TRBD1 on 5 matching bases. This CDR3 is built from 13 residues. Germline CDR1 ENHRY, CDR2 SYGVKD. V was pared by 4 bases and J by 6 bases, with 12 bases between. CDR3 sequence (DNA): TGTGCCATCAGTGGGTGGGGGTTCTCTGAAGCTTTCTTT. This sequence encodes CAISGWGFSEAFF.

The J gene is TRBJ1-2, the V gene TRBV2; D is possibly TRBD1 (6 bases). The CDR3 sequence is 14 residues long. The V and J ends lost 4 bases and 0 bases respectively, with 9 bases between them. Looked up from germline, CDR1 is SNHLY and CDR2 is FYNNEI. In nucleotides, the CDR3 is TGTGCCAGCAGTGCTAACAGGGCTAACTATGGCTACACCTTC. It encodes CASSANRANYGYTF.

The V gene is TRBV9, the J gene TRBJ2-3; D may be TRBD2 (6 bases). The CDR3 is made up of 17 amino acids. Trimming shortened V by 3 bases and J by 2 bases, and 19 bases separated the two germline ends. Germline lookup yields CDR1 SGDLS and CDR2 YYNGEE. CDR3 residues: CASSGSRAGGSTDTQYF. The CDR3 bases are TGTGCCAGCAGCGGGTCCCGAGCGGGCGGATCCACAGATACGCAGTATTTT.

The rearrangement joins TRBV7-9 to TRBJ1-2; 8 bases map to TRBD1. The ends lost 5 bases at V and 1 base at J; junction bases unmatched: 6. Germline V gene lookup returns CDR1 SEHNR and CDR2 FQNEAQ (reference sequence). There are 15 residues in the CDR3. The CDR3 spells CASSPGQGGNYGYTF. As DNA, the CDR3 is TGTGCCAGCAGCCCAGGACAGGGAGGTAACTATGGCTACACCTTC.

The J gene is TRBJ2-7, the V gene TRBV6-5; a weak D match, TRBD2 (5 bases). CDR3 length: 14 residues. The germline V gene has CDR1 MNHEY and CDR2 SVGAGI. Trimming stripped 5 bases from V and 4 bases from J, with 15 bases between. The CDR3 DNA reads as TGTGCCAGCAGTGAATCGGGCGGACTTTACGAGCAGTACTTC. Translation gives CASSESGGLYEQYF.

The genes are TRBV28 and TRBJ2-1; 13 nucleotides line up with TRBD2. CDR3 length: 17 amino acids. V shed 5 bases and J 6 bases; nucleotides not matched to a gene: 10. Germline V gene lookup returns CDR1 MDHEN and CDR2 SYDVKM. The CDR3: CASSPTSGGAGFNEQFF. The CDR3 nucleotides are TGTGCCAGCAGTCCTACTAGCGGGGGGGCGGGATTCAATGAGCAGTTCTTC.

The chain uses TRBV12-1 and TRBJ2-5; the table names TRBD2, a call not compared with the DNA. TRBV12-1 is marked as a pseudogene. The CDR3 spans 17 residues. The DNA of the CDR3 is TGTGCCAGCAGCGCCAGAGCAGCGGGAGCCCTCGGAGAGACCCAGTACTTC. Translation: CASSARAAGALGETQYF.

DNA for the CDR3: TGTGCCAGCAGCCCCGCGGGGAGCAATCAGCCCCAGCATTTT. Protein sequence: CASSPAGSNQPQHF. This sequence joins TRBV28 and TRBJ1-5; the D is unclear. V lost 6 bases, J lost 1 base, and 10 bases lay in between. The CDR3 totals 14 residues. CDR1 and CDR2 from the germline V gene are MDHEN and SYDVKM.

The chain carries TRBV7-7 and TRBJ2-2, with TRBD2 as a possible D gene (6 bases). The length of the CDR3 is 11 residues. CDR1 SSHAT and CDR2 FNYEAQ come from the germline V gene (reference sequence). The CDR3 region is CASGNTGELFF. The CDR3 DNA sequence: TGTGCTAGCGGGAACACCGGGGAGCTGTTTTTT. Variable domain in full (rest from reference TRBV7-7 and TRBJ2-2): GAGVSQSPRYKVTKRGQDVTLRCDPISSHATLYWYQQALGQGPEFLTYFNYEAQPDKSGLPSDRFSAERPEGSISTLTIQRTEQRDSAMYRCASGNTGELFFGEGSRLTVL.

The chain employs TRBV28 and TRBJ2-7; possible D gene TRBD2, 7 bases. V was shortened by 7 bases and J by 1 base, with 20 bases between the two germline ends. This CDR3 has 16 amino acids. Per the germline V gene, CDR1 is MDHEN and CDR2 is SYDVKM. The chain's CDR3 is CASNEFGGRGSYEQYF. The CDR3 DNA reads TGTGCCAGCAACGAGTTCGGGGGGCGCGGTTCCTACGAGCAGTACTTC.